The 10 T cell receptor beta chains given below trace back to one sample, sequenced in a study of cytomegalovirus exposure and HLA in healthy donors. Primers included in the PCR were 60 Vbeta and 13 Jbeta primers. The data were produced by immunoSEQ multiplex PCR, yet TCRdb's version contains in-frame clones alone and is incomplete. The data show some 150,000 clones, with 65% to 85% seen just once and less than 8% held by the top ten. Source material: PBMCs. The receptor set was obtained from a woman in her thirties or forties in good health and CMV-seropositive.

The J gene is TRBJ2-5, the V gene TRBV11-2; TRBD2 matches 12 bases. The germline V gene has CDR1 SGHAT and CDR2 FQNNGV. The V gene end was trimmed by 5 bases and the J gene end by 3 bases; junction bases not matched to a gene: 4. This CDR3 comprises 15 residues. CDR3 coding DNA: TGTGCCAGCAGCCCATGGACTAGCGGGGAAGAGACCCAGTACTTC. This codes for CASSPWTSGEETQYF.

The chain carries TRBV5-1 and TRBJ2-5; D might be TRBD1 (6 bases). The germline gives CDR1 SGHRS, CDR2 YFSETQ. With 4 bases removed from V and 5 bases from J, the gap between germline ends came to 12 bases. The CDR3 sequence is 13 residues long. The CDR3 region is CASSAGQRETQYF. CDR3 coding DNA: TGCGCCAGCAGCGCTGGACAGCGGGAGACCCAGTACTTC.

This chain uses TRBV6-1 with TRBJ1-5, with 7 bases identical to TRBD1. The germline CDR1 and CDR2 sequences are MNHNS and SASEGT. Unmatched junction bases numbered 11, after V lost 11 bases and J lost 4 bases. The CDR3 sequence is 14 residues long. The CDR3 sequence is CACRRTGTNQPQHF. The CDR3 DNA sequence: TGTGCCTGCCGGAGGACAGGAACAAATCAGCCCCAGCATTTT.

This clone appeared a few times. The genes are TRBV5-4 and TRBJ1-2; 11 bases map to TRBD1. V trimming: 4 bases; J trimming: 6 bases; junction bases outside the gene matches: 2. The CDR3 consists of 13 residues. Germline V lookup: CDR1 SGHNT, CDR2 YYREEE (reference sequence). The CDR3 DNA is TGTGCCAGCAGCGCGGACAGGGGGCATGGCTACACCTTC. Translated, it gives CASSADRGHGYTF.

This rearrangement joins TRBV10-2 to TRBJ1-2, with TRBD1 as a possible D gene (5 bases). Looked up from germline, CDR1 is WSHSY and CDR2 is SAAADI. The V and J ends lost 2 bases and 2 bases respectively, with 12 bases between them. CDR3 size: 15 residues. In nucleotides, the CDR3 is TGCGCCAGCAGTGAGCCCAGGGAAAAGAACTATGGCTACACCTTC. Encoded protein: CASSEPREKNYGYTF.

This clone was detected only a few times. The chain recombines TRBV5-1 with TRBJ2-7; a weak D match, TRBD1 (6 bases). With 2 bases removed from V and 6 bases from J, the gap between germline ends came to 12 bases. From germline, CDR1 is SGHRS and CDR2 YFSETQ. The CDR3 extends over 13 amino acids. The chain's CDR3 is CASSLTQGSEQYF. CDR3 nucleotides: TGCGCCAGCAGCTTAACACAGGGTTCCGAGCAGTACTTC.

Remarks on this clone: Other nucleotide sequences from this sample produce the same CDR3. The chain uses TRBV27 and TRBJ1-5, with D unresolved. CDR1 MNHEY and CDR2 SMNVEV come from the germline V gene (reference sequence). V lost 5 bases and J lost 3, with 11 bases in between. The CDR3 is made up of 14 amino acids. The CDR3 sequence: CASSPTGFNQPQHF. The CDR3 DNA follows: TGTGCCAGCAGTCCCACGGGGTTCAATCAGCCCCAGCATTTT.

The rearrangement links TRBV20-1 to TRBJ2-5, with D possibly matching TRBD1 (6 bases). Judging by the DNA end, TRBJ2-7 fits better; the J call may be wrong. The CDR3 is made up of 11 amino acids. The V gene's germline CDR1 is DFQATT and CDR2 SNEGSKA (reference sequence). The CDR3 region has the DNA TGCAGTGCTGGGGACAATTTCGAGCAGTACTTC. This sequence encodes CSAGDNFEQYF.

The J gene is TRBJ1-3, the V gene TRBV2; D is unresolved. The CDR3 spans 13 residues. Germline-derived CDR1 and CDR2 are SNHLY and FYNNEI. Trimming took off 6 bases at V and 4 bases at J, with 10 bases between the two ends. The chain's CDR3 is CASSLVSGNTIYF. The DNA of the CDR3 is TGTGCCAGCAGCCTTGTATCGGGAAACACCATATATTTT.

This chain connects TRBV30 to TRBJ1-1, with 9 bases lining up with TRBD1. CDR3 length equals 14 residues. The junction had 5 bases not matched to a gene; V was cut back by 3 bases and J by 3 bases. The V gene's germline CDR1 is GTSNPN and CDR2 SVGIG (reference sequence). CDR3: CAWSGQGYYTEAFF. CDR3 in DNA: TGTGCCTGGAGCGGACAGGGGTATTACACTGAAGCTTTCTTT.